The following is a T cell receptor (beta chain) sequence with its context. The sample is drawn from a study of shared clonotypes between healthy human individuals. V lost 5 bases, J lost 12 bases, and 16 bases stayed unmatched. There are 18 residues in the CDR3. In germline, CDR1 is MDHEN, CDR2 SYDVKM. Sequencing was performed with immunoSEQ multiplex PCR; in TCRdb, only in-frame clones are kept and a portion is missing. The data contain hundreds of thousands of clones, roughly 72% of them singletons. Sequencing input: PBMCs. This TCR derives from a woman aged 35 to 49 in good health. Some clones in this sample may be carry-over from other donors' samples. The chain recombines TRBV28 with TRBJ2-1; 16 bases fit TRBD2. The CDR3 is CASSPPGTSGRAPGVQFF. The CDR3 DNA follows: TGTGCCAGCAGTCCGCCCGGGACTAGCGGGAGGGCCCCCGGGGTGCAGTTCTTC.